These T cell receptor beta chains were read from a single sample in a study of vaccination effects on CD4 cells after COVID-19. These receptors' antigens are unknown. Method: immunoSEQ multiplex PCR; TCRdb's copy keeps in-frame clones and lacks some. This sample yields about 57,000 clones, of which about 78% are seen a single time; 4.3% belongs to the top ten. The sample consisted of CD4+ T cells from PBMCs cultured without peptide, taken after COVID-19 vaccination. These receptors were collected from a human donor who received a COVID-19 vaccine. CDR3s include the opening cysteine and the closing phenylalanine or tryptophan. D genes are given only for firm matches. For some rows the clone size is stated as once, few or many, or as a class when expanded; others skip it.

>TRBV3-1/TRBV3-2|TRBJ2-1|.|TRBD2
CASSYAGGSMNEQFF
TGTGCCAGCAGCTACGCGGGAGGTTCGATGAATGAGCAGTTCTTC
>TRBV7-9|TRBJ2-7|.|.
CASSFRVSYEQYF
TGTGCCAGCAGCTTCCGTGTCTCCTACGAGCAGTACTTC
>TRBV5-1|TRBJ2-3|.|TRBD1
CASSLGDRGHRDTQYF
TGCGCCAGCAGCTTGGGGGACAGGGGGCATAGAGATACGCAGTATTTT
>TRBV4-1|TRBJ1-1|few|.
CASSQEARGLAFF
TGCGCCAGCAGCCAAGAGGCGCGTGGGCTAGCTTTCTTT
>TRBV18|TRBJ2-1|.|.
CASSLLRSPDGDEQFF
TGTGCCAGCTCACTTCTAAGGAGTCCTGACGGGGATGAGCAGTTCTTC
>TRBV6-2/TRBV6-3|TRBJ2-7|.|TRBD2
CASSYSIAGSLYYEQYF
TGTGCCAGCAGTTACTCCATAGCGGGATCCCTCTACTACGAGCAGTACTTC
>TRBV6-4|TRBJ2-1|.|TRBD1
CASSLRQGANEQFF
TGTGCCAGCAGTCTTCGACAGGGGGCGAATGAGCAGTTCTTC
>TRBV10-3|TRBJ2-7|.|.
CAISEQGYEQYF
TGTGCCATCAGTGAACAGGGTTACGAGCAGTACTTC
>TRBV6-5|TRBJ2-3|.|TRBD1
CASSFLDPTGTDTQYF
TGTGCCAGCAGTTTCCTCGACCCGACAGGGACAGATACGCAGTATTTT
>TRBV9|TRBJ2-2|.|TRBD1
CASSADRTNTGELFF
TGTGCCAGCAGCGCGGACAGGACGAACACCGGGGAGCTGTTTTTT
>TRBV5-4|TRBJ1-2|few|TRBD1
CASSLRDRGRYTF
TGTGCCAGCAGCCTCCGAGACAGGGGACGCTACACCTTC
>TRBV30|TRBJ1-4|.|.
CAWSVGLSNWEKLFF
TGTGCCTGGAGTGTAGGGCTATCTAATTGGGAAAAACTGTTTTTT
>TRBV18|TRBJ1-2|few|.
CASSPRQRGRGYTF
TGTGCCAGCTCACCAAGACAGCGAGGTCGTGGCTACACCTTC
>TRBV4-3|TRBJ2-3|.|TRBD2
CASSQVWAGGPADTQYF
TGCGCCAGCAGCCAAGTCTGGGCGGGGGGGCCTGCAGATACGCAGTATTTT
>TRBV3-1/TRBV3-2|TRBJ2-3|.|.
CASSRVGSTDTQYF
TGTGCCAGCAGCCGAGTGGGGAGCACAGATACGCAGTATTTT
>TRBV14|TRBJ1-4|.|.
CASSPTRGQGKLFF
TGTGCCAGCAGCCCTACAAGGGGCCAAGGAAAACTGTTTTTT
>TRBV9|TRBJ2-3|.|TRBD1
CASSTGGTDTQYF
TGTGCCAGCAGCACAGGGGGCACAGATACGCAGTATTTT
>TRBV5-1|TRBJ1-2|.|.
CASSLGTLLYGYTF
TGCGCCAGCAGCTTGGGGACACTCCTCTATGGCTACACCTTC
>TRBV30|TRBJ1-5|.|.
CAWSVNRLANSNQPQHF
TGTGCCTGGAGTGTAAATCGTCTGGCGAATAGCAATCAGCCCCAGCATTTT
>TRBV6-5|TRBJ2-7|.|.
CASSPMTASSYEQYF
TGTGCCAGCAGTCCTATGACCGCGAGCTCCTACGAGCAGTACTTC
>TRBV6-1|TRBJ2-3|once|.
CASSDRGWGADTQYF
TGTGCCAGCAGTGACAGGGGTTGGGGTGCAGATACGCAGTATTTT
>TRBV4-3|TRBJ2-7|.|.
CASSQDAGPYEQYF
TGCGCCAGCAGCCAAGATGCAGGACCCTACGAGCAGTACTTC
>TRBV7-8|TRBJ2-7|.|TRBD2
CASRLAGTYEQYF
TGTGCCAGCAGACTAGCGGGAACTTACGAGCAGTACTTC
>TRBV7-9|TRBJ1-2|few|TRBD1
CASSLARTGVYGYTF
TGTGCCAGCAGCTTAGCTCGGACAGGGGTGTATGGCTACACCTTC
>TRBV3-1/TRBV3-2|TRBJ2-1|few|TRBD2
CASSPSPSGGGNEQFF
TGTGCCAGCAGCCCCTCTCCCAGCGGGGGAGGGAATGAGCAGTTCTTC
>TRBV9|TRBJ2-3|.|.
CASSLRQTFTDTQYF
TGTGCCAGCAGCCTTCGACAGACGTTCACAGATACGCAGTATTTT
>TRBV28|TRBJ2-1|once|.
CASSLSQLYNEQFF
TGTGCCAGCAGTTTATCCCAGCTCTACAATGAGCAGTTCTTC
>TRBV28|TRBJ2-5|.|.
CASSSSLGENQETQYF
TGTGCCAGCAGTTCCTCACTCGGCGAGAACCAAGAGACCCAGTACTTC
>TRBV19|TRBJ2-2|.|.
CASRLLGGTGELFF
TGTGCCAGTCGACTGCTGGGGGGCACCGGGGAGCTGTTTTTT
>TRBV10-3|TRBJ2-7|.|TRBD1
CAISETRQGLSYEQYF
TGTGCCATCAGTGAGACTAGACAGGGTCTCTCCTACGAGCAGTACTTC
>TRBV6-1|TRBJ1-6|few|.
CASSEFGGAYSPLHF
TGTGCCAGCAGTGAGTTTGGGGGCGCGTATTCACCCCTCCACTTT
>TRBV9|TRBJ2-3|.|.
CASSVFRGSTDTQYF
TGTGCCAGCAGCGTATTCCGGGGGAGCACAGATACGCAGTATTTT